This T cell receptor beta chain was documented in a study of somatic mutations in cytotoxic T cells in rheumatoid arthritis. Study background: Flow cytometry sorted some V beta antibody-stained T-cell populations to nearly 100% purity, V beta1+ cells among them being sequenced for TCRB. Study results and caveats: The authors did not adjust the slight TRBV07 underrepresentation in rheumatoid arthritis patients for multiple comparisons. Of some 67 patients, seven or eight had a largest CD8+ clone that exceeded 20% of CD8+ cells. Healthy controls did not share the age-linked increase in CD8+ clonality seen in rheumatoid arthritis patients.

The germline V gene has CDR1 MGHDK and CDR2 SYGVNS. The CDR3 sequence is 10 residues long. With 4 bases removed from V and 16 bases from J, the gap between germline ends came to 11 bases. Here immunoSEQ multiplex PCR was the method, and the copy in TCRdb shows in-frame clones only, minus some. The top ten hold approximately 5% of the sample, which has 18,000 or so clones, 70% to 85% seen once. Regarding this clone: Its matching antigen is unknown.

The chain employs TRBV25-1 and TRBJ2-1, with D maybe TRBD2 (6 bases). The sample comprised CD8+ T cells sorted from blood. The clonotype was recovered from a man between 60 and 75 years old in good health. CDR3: CASSAGVIFF. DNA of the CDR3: TGTGCCAGCAGTGCGGGGGTTATTTTCTTC.